This entry lists 22 T cell receptor beta chains sequenced from one sample in a study of blood T cell repertoires in COVID-19. Using immunoSEQ multiplex PCR, the repertoire was profiled, and TCRdb retains in-frame clones only, with some absent. The table shows roughly 20,000 clones, with 80% to 95% occurring only once. The specimen sequenced was peripheral blood. All receptors derive from a man aged 65 to 79 with active COVID-19.

This chain's CDR3 is CASSSLGRGANQPQHF. CDR3 nucleotide sequence: TGTGCCAGCAGTTCCTTAGGACGGGGGGCCAATCAGCCCCAGCATTTT. The chain has TRBV6-5 and TRBJ1-5; tentatively, D is TRBD1 (6 bases). Per germline, CDR1 MNHEY and CDR2 SVGAGI. The CDR3 contains 16 residues. With 4 bases removed from V and 3 bases from J, the gap between germline ends came to 16 bases.

The chain carries TRBV10-2 and TRBJ1-1, with D maybe TRBD1 (6 bases). The CDR3 sequence is 16 residues long. Trimming stripped 6 bases from V and 4 bases from J, with 21 bases between. Germline V gives CDR1 WSHSY, CDR2 SAAADI. CDR3 protein: CASRVGQGPISTEAFF. The CDR3, as DNA: TGCGCCAGCAGGGTGGGGCAGGGGCCAATTAGCACTGAAGCTTTCTTT.

This sequence joins TRBV7-9 and TRBJ2-2; a possible D gene is TRBD2 (5 bases). This CDR3 is 13 amino acids long. In germline, CDR1 is SEHNR, CDR2 FQNEAQ (reference sequence). The V end was cut by 5 bases, the J end by 8 bases, with 12 bases between. Here the CDR3 DNA reads TGTGCCAGCAGCCTCGACTCGGGAGGGGAGCTGTTTTTT. Its translation: CASSLDSGGELFF.

The rearrangement joins TRBV2 to TRBJ1-3, with D perhaps TRBD1 (5 bases). V shed 7 bases and J shed 1 base, with 14 bases lying between them. The CDR3 runs to 15 residues. Germline lookup yields CDR1 SNHLY and CDR2 FYNNEI. CDR3 bases: TGTGCCAGCACCGGTCGGGGGAGGTCTGGAAACACCATATATTTT. It specifies CASTGRGRSGNTIYF.

The chain combines TRBV5-1 with TRBJ1-6, with 7 positions matching TRBD1. This CDR3 spans 14 amino acids. V lost 3 bases to trimming and J lost 7 bases; unmatched junction nucleotides: 4. Germline CDR1 SGHRS, CDR2 YFSETQ. The DNA for the CDR3 is TGCGCCAGCAGCTCCGGGACAGCGAATTCACCCCTCCACTTT. This gives the protein CASSSGTANSPLHF.

The chain recombines TRBV18 with TRBJ1-1; 7 bases line up with TRBD1. V shed 3 bases, J shed 0 bases, and the junction held 7 bases outside the gene matches. Per the germline V gene, CDR1 is KGHSH and CDR2 is LQKENI. There are 16 residues in the CDR3. CDR3 sequence: CASSPSPGTVNTEAFF. The DNA for the CDR3 is TGTGCCAGCTCACCCTCACCAGGGACAGTGAACACTGAAGCTTTCTTT.

This clone is a singleton in its sample. The V gene is TRBV5-1, the J gene TRBJ1-2; 7 nucleotides align to TRBD1. J was trimmed by 4 bases and V by 4 bases; bases with no gene match: 7. CDR1 and CDR2 from the germline V gene are SGHRS and YFSETQ. This CDR3 is built from 14 residues. CDR3 region: CASSISTGTYGYTF. CDR3 coding DNA: TGCGCCAGCAGCATCTCGACAGGGACCTATGGCTACACCTTC.

The chain joins TRBV20-1 to TRBJ1-2; D not resolved. CDR3 length: 13 residues. Looked up from germline, CDR1 is DFQATT and CDR2 is SNEGSKA (reference sequence). With 3 bases removed from V and 0 bases from J, the gap between germline ends came to 8 bases. CDR3 in DNA: TGCAGTGCTAGTGCACTAGCTAACTATGGCTACACCTTC. Protein sequence: CSASALANYGYTF.

This clone was recorded once. V is TRBV28 and J is TRBJ2-7, with D uncertain. CDR3 size: 12 residues. Trimming left V 6 bases short and J 4 bases short, with 10 bases between. The germline V gene encodes CDR1 MDHEN and CDR2 SYDVKM. The CDR3 loop is CASSTVVYEQYF. The CDR3 nucleotides are TGTGCCAGCAGCACAGTAGTTTACGAGCAGTACTTC. Filled out from reference TRBV28 and TRBJ2-7, the complete variable domain reads DVKVTQSSRYLVKRTGEKVFLECVQDMDHENMFWYRQDPGLGLRLIYFSYDVKMKEKGDIPEGYSVSREKKERFSLILESASTNQTSMYLCASSTVVYEQYFGPGTRLTVT.

The chain uses TRBV30 and TRBJ1-6, with D unclear. This CDR3 spans 13 amino acids. Trimming shortened V by 3 bases and J by 8 bases, and 11 bases separated the two germline ends. Per the germline V gene, CDR1 is GTSNPN and CDR2 is SVGIG (reference sequence). The CDR3 reads CAWRDLGDSPLHF. The CDR3 DNA follows: TGTGCCTGGAGAGATTTGGGCGATTCACCCCTCCACTTT. Together with reference TRBV30 and TRBJ1-6, the CDR3 gives the full variable domain: SQTIHQWPATLVQPVGSPLSLECTVEGTSNPNLYWYRQAAGRGLQLLFYSVGIGQISSEVPQNLSASRPQDRQFILSSKKLLLSDSGFYLCAWRDLGDSPLHFGNGTRLTVT.

The gene calls are TRBV2 and TRBJ2-3; D is undetermined. This CDR3 region has 11 residues. V was pared by 6 bases and J by 2 bases, with 3 bases between. CDR1 is SNHLY and CDR2 is FYNNEI in the germline V gene. The CDR3 region is CASSYTDTQYF. The CDR3, as DNA: TGTGCCAGCAGCTACACAGATACGCAGTATTTT.

The genes are TRBV2 and TRBJ2-7; D perhaps matches TRBD1 (6 bases). From germline, CDR1 is SNHLY and CDR2 FYNNEI. With 4 bases removed from V and 7 bases from J, the gap between germline ends came to 17 bases. This CDR3 has 14 amino acids. This CDR3 reads CASSVGDRLEEQYF. CDR3 bases: TGTGCCAGCAGTGTAGGAGACAGGCTTGAGGAGCAGTACTTC.

This chain uses TRBV13 with TRBJ1-6, with D possibly being TRBD1 (5 bases). The CDR3 extends over 15 amino acids. Germline lookup yields CDR1 PRHDT and CDR2 FYEKMQ (reference sequence). With 4 bases removed from V and 7 bases from J, the gap between germline ends came to 14 bases. The CDR3, as DNA: TGTGCCAGCAGCTCGCCGGGGGGAAGCAATTCACCCCTCCACTTT. It translates to CASSSPGGSNSPLHF. Drawing the rest from reference TRBV13 and TRBJ1-6, the complete variable domain is AAGVIQSPRHLIKEKRETATLKCYPIPRHDTVYWYQQGPGQDPQFLISFYEKMQSDKGSIPDRFSAQQFSDYHSELNMSSLELGDSALYFCASSSPGGSNSPLHFGNGTRLTVT.

The chain joins TRBV28 to TRBJ2-7, with TRBD1 matching 7 bases. The CDR3 spans 13 residues. Germline V gene data show CDR1 as MDHEN and CDR2 as SYDVKM. After removal of 6 bases from V and 2 bases from J, the junction contained 4 bases not matched to a gene. The CDR3 DNA sequence: TGTGCCAGCAGCTGGGACAGCCCCTACGAGCAGTACTTC. Amino acids: CASSWDSPYEQYF.

This chain connects TRBV21-1 to TRBJ1-1; the D call of TRBD1 is as the table states it, not checked on the DNA. TRBV21-1 is tagged as a pseudogene. The CDR3 length is 14 residues. The CDR3 bases are TGTGCCAGCAGCAAACGCACCGGGACAGGGGTAGCTTTCTTT. Translated: CASSKRTGTGVAFF.

Only one count was recorded for this clone. This chain joins TRBV9 and TRBJ1-1; D may be TRBD1 (5 bases). The CDR3 sequence is 15 residues long. Trimming removed 4 bases from V and 7 bases from J, with 20 bases in between. Per the germline V gene, CDR1 is SGDLS and CDR2 is YYNGEE. The CDR3 coding sequence is TGTGCCAGCAGCCCCCACCTGGGGGGGGGAATTGAAGCTTTCTTT. This translates into CASSPHLGGGIEAFF.

The V gene is TRBV19, the J gene TRBJ1-5, with D maybe TRBD1 (6 bases). This CDR3 contains 15 residues. Trimming shortened V by 5 bases and J by 5 bases, and 16 bases separated the two germline ends. The germline V gene has CDR1 LNHDA and CDR2 SQIVND (reference sequence). The CDR3 region has the DNA TGTGCCAGTAGTCTCAGACAGGCGGAGTATCAGCCCCAGCATTTT. Translating it yields CASSLRQAEYQPQHF.

The J gene is TRBJ2-3, the V gene TRBV18; possible D gene TRBD2, 6 bases. Per germline, CDR1 KGHSH and CDR2 LQKENI. CDR3 length: 15 amino acids. V was cut by 2 bases and J by 3 bases, with 12 bases left in between. The CDR3 DNA reads TGTGCCAGCTCACCAACTAGCACCTTAACAGATACGCAGTATTTT. This encodes CASSPTSTLTDTQYF.

V gene TRBV5-6 combines with J gene TRBJ1-6; no definite D call. Germline V gives CDR1 SGHDT, CDR2 YYEEEE. Trimming removed 4 bases at V and 6 bases at J, with 17 bases between. This CDR3 has 16 amino acids. The CDR3 DNA sequence: TGTGCCAGCAGCCTCCATATGGGAGGGCCTAATTCACCCCTCCACTTT. Translating gives CASSLHMGGPNSPLHF.

This clone was observed a few times. This chain connects TRBV10-3 to TRBJ2-7; TRBD1 agrees at 8 bases. The CDR3 contains 15 residues. Per germline, CDR1 ENHRY and CDR2 SYGVKD. The V gene end was trimmed by 6 bases and the J gene end by 6 bases; junction bases not matched to a gene: 13. The CDR3 reads CAISPQGANFAEQYF. The CDR3 bases are TGTGCCATCAGCCCCCAGGGGGCGAACTTTGCCGAGCAGTACTTC.

In the case of this clone: One junction end disagrees with the germline gene, perhaps due to a read error. The chain employs TRBV5-1 and TRBJ2-7, with 8 bases lining up with TRBD2. Per the germline V gene, CDR1 is SGHRS and CDR2 is YFSETQ. The CDR3 contains 14 residues. CDR3 in amino acids: CASSPTLAGYKQYF. The CDR3 nucleotides read TGCGCCAGCAGCCCCACGCTAGCGGGCTACAAGCAGTACTTC. The variable domain in full, with the rest retrieved from reference TRBV5-1 and TRBJ2-7, is KAGVTQTPRYLIKTRGQQVTLSCSPISGHRSVSWYQQTPGQGLQFLFEYFSETQRNKGNFPGRFSGRQFSNSRSEMNVSTLELGDSALYLCASSPTLAGYKQYFGPGTRLTVT.

This chain links TRBV6-2 or TRBV6-3 with TRBJ2-3, with 8 positions matching TRBD1. Trimming at V came to 5 bases and at J to 2 bases, leaving 6 bases not matched to a gene. CDR3 length: 15 amino acids. The V gene's germline CDR1 is MNHEY and CDR2 SVGEGT. This chain's CDR3 is CASSHRTGNTDTQYF. The CDR3 DNA follows: TGTGCCAGCAGTCACCGGACAGGGAACACAGATACGCAGTATTTT.